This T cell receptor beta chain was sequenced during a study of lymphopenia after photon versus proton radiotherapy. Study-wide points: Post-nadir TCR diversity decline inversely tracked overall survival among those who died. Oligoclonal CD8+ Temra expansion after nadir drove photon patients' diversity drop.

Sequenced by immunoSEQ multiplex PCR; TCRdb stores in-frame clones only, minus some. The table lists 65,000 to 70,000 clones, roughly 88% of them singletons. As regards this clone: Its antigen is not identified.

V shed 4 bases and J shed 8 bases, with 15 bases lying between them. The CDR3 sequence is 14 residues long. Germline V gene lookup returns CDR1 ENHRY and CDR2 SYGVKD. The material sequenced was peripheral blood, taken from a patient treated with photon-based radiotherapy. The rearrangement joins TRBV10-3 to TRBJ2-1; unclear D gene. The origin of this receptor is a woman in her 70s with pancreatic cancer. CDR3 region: CAISVSPQYDEQFF. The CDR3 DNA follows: TGTGCCATCAGTGTTAGCCCTCAGTACGATGAGCAGTTCTTC.